Reported below is one T cell receptor (beta chain). The entry originates in a study of blood T cell repertoires in COVID-19. Study-level information: Donors in the United States, Italy and Spain gave samples during acute or convalescent COVID-19. Sources were T cells, B-cell-depleted T cells, or PBMCs; the material itself was cDNA or gDNA.

The data were produced by immunoSEQ multiplex PCR, yet TCRdb's version contains in-frame clones alone and is incomplete. The repertoire includes roughly 80,000 clones, approximately 88% of them detected once, and 5.8% sits in the top ten. Sequencing was carried out using peripheral blood. The clonotype comes from a man aged 45-65 years with active COVID-19.

The DNA for the CDR3 is TGTGCCAGCAACGGACAGGGCTTGAACACTGAAGCTTTCTTT. Translating it yields CASNGQGLNTEAFF. The V and J genes are TRBV2 and TRBJ1-1; 8 positions match TRBD1. The CDR3 is made up of 14 amino acids. Germline loops: CDR1 SNHLY, CDR2 FYNNEI. The V and J ends lost 7 bases and 0 bases, in that order; junction bases with no gene match: 4.